What follows are 25 T cell receptor beta chains derived from one specimen sequenced in a study of cytomegalovirus exposure and HLA in healthy donors. Both 60 Vbeta primers and 13 Jbeta primers went into the PCR. Measured with immunoSEQ multiplex PCR; TCRdb has only the in-frame clones, and not every one. The table lists roughly 120,000 clones. Material for sequencing was PBMCs. These receptors were obtained from a man aged 18 to 30 in good health and CMV-seronegative.

This chain links TRBV5-4 with TRBJ1-1, with D possibly TRBD1 on 6 matching bases. V gave up 2 bases and J gave up 6 bases, with 20 bases separating them. CDR3 length: 16 amino acids. Germline assignment: CDR1 SGHNT and CDR2 YYREEE (reference sequence). For the CDR3, the DNA is TGTGCCAGCAGCTTTTGGGGAGTGGGGGCCTACCCTGAAGCTTTCTTT. As protein: CASSFWGVGAYPEAFF.

The V and J genes are TRBV6-6 and TRBJ2-7; 8 positions agree with TRBD1. Trimming at V came to 7 bases and at J to 6 bases, leaving 11 bases not matched to a gene. The CDR3 is 14 residues long. Per germline, CDR1 MNHNY and CDR2 SVGAGI (reference sequence). CDR3 DNA sequence: TGTGCCAGCAAAACAACAGGGGGAGCGGGCGAGCAGTACTTC. It specifies CASKTTGGAGEQYF.

The CDR3 loop reads CASSLATDTQYF. Here the CDR3 DNA reads TGTGCCAGCAGCTTAGCTACAGATACGCAGTATTTT. The gene calls are TRBV6-6 and TRBJ2-3; D gene ambiguous. In germline, CDR1 is MNHNY, CDR2 SVGAGI (reference sequence). The CDR3 spans 12 residues. The V end was cut by 6 bases, the J end by 3 bases, with 7 bases between.

The CDR3 DNA reads as TGTGCCAGCAGTCCGTCCCTGGGTCTTACGGGAGGAGCTGAGCAGTTCTTC. This translates into CASSPSLGLTGGAEQFF. This chain links TRBV27 with TRBJ2-1, with 7 bases lining up with TRBD2. Germline V gene data show CDR1 as MNHEY and CDR2 as SMNVEV (reference sequence). The CDR3 is made up of 17 amino acids. J was trimmed by 9 bases and V by 5 bases; bases with no gene match: 19.

The chain carries TRBV27 and TRBJ2-1; 7 nucleotides agree with TRBD2. V was pared by 5 bases and J by 0 bases, with 10 bases of the junction left unmatched. The length of the CDR3 is 17 residues. From germline, CDR1 is MNHEY and CDR2 SMNVEV (reference sequence). CDR3 protein: CASSTTTLAASYNEQFF. In nucleotides, the CDR3 is TGTGCCAGCAGTACCACGACCCTAGCGGCCTCCTACAATGAGCAGTTCTTC.

This sequence joins TRBV4-2 and TRBJ1-1, with TRBD1 matching over 8 bases. V was pared by 3 bases and J by 8 bases, with 8 bases of the junction left unmatched. The length of the CDR3 is 14 residues. Germline V CDR1 and CDR2: LGHNA, YNFKEQ. In DNA form, the CDR3 reads TGTGCCAGCAGCCACGCGGACAGGGAGCCCGAAGCTTTCTTT. The encoded protein is CASSHADREPEAFF.

The chain links TRBV7-2 to TRBJ2-1, with 7 bases matching TRBD2. The junction had 9 bases not matched to a gene; V was cut back by 1 base and J by 9 bases. The CDR3 is 15 amino acids. Per germline, CDR1 SGHTA and CDR2 FQGNSA. The CDR3 nucleotides read TGTGCCAGCAGCTTAGGAGCGGGAACGACCGGTGAGCAGTTCTTC. Its translation: CASSLGAGTTGEQFF. Variable domain in full (rest from reference TRBV7-2 and TRBJ2-1): GAGVSQSPSNKVTEKGKDVELRCDPISGHTALYWYRQSLGQGLEFLIYFQGNSAPDKSGLPSDRFSAERTGGSVSTLTIQRTQQEDSAVYLCASSLGAGTTGEQFFGPGTRLTVL.

The CDR3, as DNA: TGTGCCAGCAGCCCCTGGACTAGCGGCTACAATGAGCAGTTCTTC. It specifies CASSPWTSGYNEQFF. V usage is TRBV9 and J usage is TRBJ2-1; 10 nucleotides match TRBD2. Trimming at V came to 4 bases and at J to 3 bases, leaving 4 bases not matched to a gene. Germline lookup yields CDR1 SGDLS and CDR2 YYNGEE. CDR3 length equals 15 residues.

This chain links TRBV7-8 with TRBJ2-2; 10 bases fit TRBD2. Germline loops: CDR1 SGHVS, CDR2 FQNEAQ. The CDR3 sequence is 16 residues long. The V gene end was trimmed by 8 bases and the J gene end by 7 bases; junction bases not matched to a gene: 13. DNA for the CDR3: TGTGCCAGCCTCCGGACTAGCGGAACCCCGGGCGGGGAGCTGTTTTTT. Protein product: CASLRTSGTPGGELFF.

The CDR3 sequence is CASSSRDRGGETQYF. CDR3 coding DNA: TGTGCCAGCAGCTCCCGGGACAGGGGTGGCGAGACCCAGTACTTC. V is TRBV7-8 and J is TRBJ2-5; 10 bases are a match to TRBD1. CDR3 length equals 15 residues. The V and J ends lost 4 bases and 5 bases, in that order; junction bases with no gene match: 7. Per germline, CDR1 SGHVS and CDR2 FQNEAQ.

The chain joins TRBV10-3 to TRBJ2-1; D gene ambiguous. V lost 11 bases and J lost 0, with 11 bases in between. From germline, CDR1 is ENHRY and CDR2 SYGVKD. The CDR3 extends over 13 amino acids. This CDR3 is CAVLVSSYNEQFF. CDR3 in DNA: TGTGCCGTGCTGGTTAGCTCCTACAATGAGCAGTTCTTC.

The gene calls are TRBV5-1 and TRBJ2-2; TRBD2 agrees at 12 bases. Looked up from germline, CDR1 is SGHRS and CDR2 is YFSETQ. The CDR3 has 18 residues. V lost 7 bases to trimming and J lost 4 bases; unmatched junction nucleotides: 14. As DNA, the CDR3 is TGCGCCAGCGCCCAGGGGCTAGCGGGGGGGCCGGCCACCGGGGAGCTGTTTTTT. Its translation: CASAQGLAGGPATGELFF.

In the case of this clone: The sample contains more than one DNA sequence encoding this CDR3. The chain couples TRBV5-1 to TRBJ2-7; 9 bases match TRBD1. There are 16 residues in the CDR3. V trimming: 1 base; J trimming: 5 bases; junction bases outside the gene matches: 10. Germline assignment: CDR1 SGHRS and CDR2 YFSETQ. Here the CDR3 DNA reads TGCGCCAGCAGCTTGAATGCCGGAACAGGGGGCAACGAGCAGTACTTC. Its protein product is CASSLNAGTGGNEQYF.

The chain recombines TRBV25-1 with TRBJ2-1; D is unresolved. This CDR3 has 15 amino acids. V gave up 1 base and J gave up 2 bases, with 9 bases separating them. CDR1 is MGHDK and CDR2 is SYGVNS in the germline V gene. This CDR3 is CASSEWASTYNEQFF. The CDR3 nucleotides are TGTGCCAGCAGTGAATGGGCGTCAACCTACAATGAGCAGTTCTTC.

The CDR3 bases are TGTGCCACCAGCAGAGAAGGGACTAGTAATCATGAGCAGTTCTTC. Protein product: CATSREGTSNHEQFF. The chain employs TRBV15 and TRBJ2-1; 8 nucleotides align to TRBD2. Germline CDR1 reads LNHNV; CDR2 reads YYDKDF (reference sequence). This CDR3 region has 15 residues. V was clipped by 0 bases and J by 8 bases; unmatched bases: 6. The full variable domain, its missing parts supplied by reference TRBV15 and TRBJ2-1, is DAMVIQNPRYQVTQFGKPVTLSCSQTLNHNVMYWYQQKSSQAPKLLFHYYDKDFNNEADTPDNFQSRRPNTSFCFLDIRSPGLGDTAMYLCATSREGTSNHEQFFGPGTRLTVL.

V usage is TRBV9 and J usage is TRBJ2-3; no definite D call. V was cut by 3 bases and J by 5 bases, with 13 bases left in between. Germline V CDR1 and CDR2: SGDLS, YYNGEE. The CDR3 runs 14 residues. CDR3 DNA: TGTGCCAGCAGCGGGCGAGGCCGGGTAGATACGCAGTATTTT. Its translation is CASSGRGRVDTQYF.

This chain connects TRBV10-3 to TRBJ1-5; the D gene is possibly TRBD1 (5 bases). CDR1 and CDR2 (germline): ENHRY, SYGVKD. The V and J ends lost 6 bases and 4 bases respectively, with 13 bases between them. The CDR3 spans 14 residues. DNA of the CDR3: TGTGCCATCAGCGGGGGGGGAGGGAATCAGCCCCAGCATTTT. Its translation: CAISGGGGNQPQHF.

The chain uses TRBV6-1 and TRBJ2-1; 9 nucleotides line up with TRBD2. Germline CDR1 MNHNS, CDR2 SASEGT. This CDR3 has 16 amino acids. The V and J ends lost 2 bases and 7 bases, in that order; junction bases with no gene match: 9. CDR3 amino acids: CASSELTAGGGNEQFF. In DNA, the CDR3 is TGTGCCAGCAGTGAACTCACAGCGGGGGGTGGGAATGAGCAGTTCTTC.

This chain uses TRBV9 with TRBJ2-1, with D possibly matching TRBD2 (6 bases). The CDR3 contains 11 residues. The germline V gene encodes CDR1 SGDLS and CDR2 YYNGEE. V was cut by 2 bases and J by 10 bases, with 7 bases left in between. CDR3: CASSVGGEQFF. CDR3 DNA sequence: TGTGCCAGCAGCGTCGGAGGGGAGCAGTTCTTC.

The chain recombines TRBV6-6 with TRBJ2-7; 12 bases fit TRBD2. The germline V gene encodes CDR1 MNHNY and CDR2 SVGAGI (reference sequence). The V gene end was trimmed by 6 bases and the J gene end by 4 bases; junction bases not matched to a gene: 4. The CDR3 spans 14 residues. For the CDR3, the DNA is TGTGCCAGCAGCCCCGGGACTAGCGGGTACGAGCAGTACTTC. Residues: CASSPGTSGYEQYF.

Worth noting for this clone: One end of the junction does not line up with germline, which may come from a read error. The rearrangement links TRBV25-1 to TRBJ2-3, with 7 positions matching TRBD1. Germline CDR1 reads MGHDK; CDR2 reads SYGVNS. The CDR3 is 15 residues long. Here the CDR3 reads CAGSELRGQVDTQYF. The CDR3 nucleotides are TGTGCCGGCAGTGAATTAAGGGGGCAGGTAGATACGCAGTATTTT.

V and J are TRBV5-8 and TRBJ1-2, with TRBD1 as a possible D gene (5 bases). Germline V lookup: CDR1 SGHTS, CDR2 YDEGEE. Trimming took off 5 bases at V and 2 bases at J, with 19 bases between the two ends. CDR3 size: 16 residues. The CDR3 sequence: CASRAISREVNYGYTF. DNA of the CDR3: TGTGCCAGCAGGGCGATATCCAGGGAGGTCAACTATGGCTACACCTTC. Full variable domain (outside the CDR3, taken from reference TRBV5-8 and TRBJ1-2): EAGVTQSPTHLIKTRGQQATLRCSPISGHTSVYWYQQALGLGLQFLLWYDEGEERNRGNFPPRFSGRQFPNYSSELNVNALELEDSALYLCASRAISREVNYGYTFGSGTRLTVV.

The chain couples TRBV10-3 to TRBJ2-2, with 7 positions matching TRBD2. The CDR3 contains 14 residues. Trimming took 4 bases from V and 6 from J; bases not matched to a gene: 5. Germline V CDR1 and CDR2: ENHRY, SYGVKD. The CDR3 nucleotides are TGTGCCATCAGTGGATATGGGGGGGCCGGGGAGCTGTTTTTT. Its protein is CAISGYGGAGELFF.

The chain uses TRBV13 and TRBJ2-5; 12 bases match TRBD1. The CDR3 runs 16 residues. Germline CDR1 reads PRHDT; CDR2 reads FYEKMQ (reference sequence). V was pared by 5 bases and J by 5 bases, with 9 bases of the junction left unmatched. The CDR3 DNA is TGTGCCAGCAGCAACCGGGACAGGGGGCGAGGCGAGACCCAGTACTTC. It encodes CASSNRDRGRGETQYF.

This rearrangement joins TRBV25-1 to TRBJ2-1; 7 nucleotides agree with TRBD2. This CDR3 has 16 residues. Germline CDR1 and CDR2: MGHDK and SYGVNS. The ends lost 2 bases at V and 4 bases at J; junction bases unmatched: 8. This CDR3 is CASSESDGRIYNEQFF. The CDR3 DNA reads TGTGCCAGCAGTGAAAGCGACGGGAGGATTTACAATGAGCAGTTCTTC.